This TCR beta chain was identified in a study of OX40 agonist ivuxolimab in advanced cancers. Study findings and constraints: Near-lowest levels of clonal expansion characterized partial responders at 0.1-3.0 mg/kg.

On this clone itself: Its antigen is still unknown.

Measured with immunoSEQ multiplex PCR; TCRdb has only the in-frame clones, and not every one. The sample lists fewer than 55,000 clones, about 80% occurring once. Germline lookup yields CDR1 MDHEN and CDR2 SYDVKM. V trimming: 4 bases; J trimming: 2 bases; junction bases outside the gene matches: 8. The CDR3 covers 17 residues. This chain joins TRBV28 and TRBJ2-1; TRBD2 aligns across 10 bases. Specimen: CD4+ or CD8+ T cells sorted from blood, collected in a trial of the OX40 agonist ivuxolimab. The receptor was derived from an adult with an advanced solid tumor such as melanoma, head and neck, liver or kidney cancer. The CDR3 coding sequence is TGTGCCAGCAGTTCGCTAGCGGGAGTAGGACCCTACAATGAGCAGTTCTTC. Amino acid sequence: CASSSLAGVGPYNEQFF.